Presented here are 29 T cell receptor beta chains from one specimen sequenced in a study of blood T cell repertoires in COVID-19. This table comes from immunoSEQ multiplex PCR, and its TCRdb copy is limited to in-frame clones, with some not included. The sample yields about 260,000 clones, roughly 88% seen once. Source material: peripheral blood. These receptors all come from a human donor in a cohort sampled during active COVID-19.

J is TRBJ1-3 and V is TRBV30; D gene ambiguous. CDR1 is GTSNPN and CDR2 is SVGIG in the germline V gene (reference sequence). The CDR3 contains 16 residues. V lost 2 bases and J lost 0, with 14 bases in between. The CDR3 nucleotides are TGTGCCTGGAGTCGCGGCCGGTCCAACTCTGGAAACACCATATATTTT. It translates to CAWSRGRSNSGNTIYF.

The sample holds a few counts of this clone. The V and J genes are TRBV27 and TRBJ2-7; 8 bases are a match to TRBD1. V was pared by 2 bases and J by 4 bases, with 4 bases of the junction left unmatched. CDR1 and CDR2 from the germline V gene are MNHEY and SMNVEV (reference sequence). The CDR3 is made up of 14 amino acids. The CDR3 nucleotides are TGTGCCAGCAGTTTACAGGGGGCGGGGTACGAGCAGTACTTC. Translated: CASSLQGAGYEQYF.

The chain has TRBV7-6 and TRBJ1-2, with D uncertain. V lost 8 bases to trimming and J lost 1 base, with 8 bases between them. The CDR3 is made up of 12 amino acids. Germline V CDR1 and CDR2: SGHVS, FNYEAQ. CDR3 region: CASGPVNYGYTF. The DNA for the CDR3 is TGTGCCAGCGGGCCCGTTAACTATGGCTACACCTTC.

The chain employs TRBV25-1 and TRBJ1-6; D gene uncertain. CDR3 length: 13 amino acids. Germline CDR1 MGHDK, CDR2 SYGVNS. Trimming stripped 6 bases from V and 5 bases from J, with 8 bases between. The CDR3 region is CASSTSDNSPLHF. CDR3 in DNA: TGTGCCAGCAGCACCAGTGATAATTCACCCCTCCACTTT.

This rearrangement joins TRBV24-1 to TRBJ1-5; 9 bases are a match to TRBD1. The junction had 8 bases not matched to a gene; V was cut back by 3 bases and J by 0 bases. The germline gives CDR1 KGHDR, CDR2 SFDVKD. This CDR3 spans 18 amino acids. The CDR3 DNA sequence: TGTGCCACCAGTGATCCGGGACAGGGCCTCACTAGCAATCAGCCCCAGCATTTT. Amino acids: CATSDPGQGLTSNQPQHF.

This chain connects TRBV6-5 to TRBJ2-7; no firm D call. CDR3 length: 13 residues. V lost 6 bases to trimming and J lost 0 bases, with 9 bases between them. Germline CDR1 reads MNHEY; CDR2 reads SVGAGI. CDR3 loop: CASRPGLSYEQYF. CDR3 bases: TGTGCCAGCAGGCCAGGTCTCTCCTACGAGCAGTACTTC.

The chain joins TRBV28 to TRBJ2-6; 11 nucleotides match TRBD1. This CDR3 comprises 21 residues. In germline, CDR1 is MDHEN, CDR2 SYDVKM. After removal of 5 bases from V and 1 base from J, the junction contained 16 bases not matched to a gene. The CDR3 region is CASSLFVDRGRSSSGANVLTF. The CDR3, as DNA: TGTGCCAGCAGTCTCTTCGTGGACAGGGGGCGAAGTAGTTCTGGGGCCAACGTCCTGACTTTC.

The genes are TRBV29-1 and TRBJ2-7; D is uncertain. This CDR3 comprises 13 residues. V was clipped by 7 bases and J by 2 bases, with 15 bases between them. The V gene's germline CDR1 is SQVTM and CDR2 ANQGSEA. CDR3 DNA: TGCAGCGCCAGAGGTTCCGGAGCCTACGAGCAGTACTTC. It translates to CSARGSGAYEQYF.

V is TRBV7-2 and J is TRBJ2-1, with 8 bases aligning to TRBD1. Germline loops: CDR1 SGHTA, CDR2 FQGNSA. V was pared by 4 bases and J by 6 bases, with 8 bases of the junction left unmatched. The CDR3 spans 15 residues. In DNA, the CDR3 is TGTGCCAGCAGCTCCTCCCAGGGGGCGCGCAATGAGCAGTTCTTC. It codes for CASSSSQGARNEQFF. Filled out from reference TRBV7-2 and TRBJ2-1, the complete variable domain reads GAGVSQSPSNKVTEKGKDVELRCDPISGHTALYWYRQSLGQGLEFLIYFQGNSAPDKSGLPSDRFSAERTGGSVSTLTIQRTQQEDSAVYLCASSSSQGARNEQFFGPGTRLTVL.

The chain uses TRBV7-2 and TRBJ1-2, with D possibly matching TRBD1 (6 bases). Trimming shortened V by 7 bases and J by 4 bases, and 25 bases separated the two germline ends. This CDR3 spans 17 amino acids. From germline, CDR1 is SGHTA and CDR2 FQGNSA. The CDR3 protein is CASIPRQGLPNPYGYTF. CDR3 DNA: TGTGCCAGCATCCCCCGGCAGGGGCTCCCGAACCCCTATGGCTACACCTTC.

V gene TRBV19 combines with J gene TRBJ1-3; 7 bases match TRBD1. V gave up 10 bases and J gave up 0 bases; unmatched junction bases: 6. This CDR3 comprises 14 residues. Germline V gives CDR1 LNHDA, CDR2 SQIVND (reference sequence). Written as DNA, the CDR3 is TGTGCCATAGGGGACAGCGCCTCTGGAAACACCATATATTTT. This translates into CAIGDSASGNTIYF.

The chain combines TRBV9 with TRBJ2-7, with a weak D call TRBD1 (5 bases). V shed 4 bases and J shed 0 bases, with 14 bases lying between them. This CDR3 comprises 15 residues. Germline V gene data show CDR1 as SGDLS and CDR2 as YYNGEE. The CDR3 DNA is TGTGCCAGCAGCCCCGGTGGACAATTCTCCTACGAGCAGTACTTC. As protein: CASSPGGQFSYEQYF.

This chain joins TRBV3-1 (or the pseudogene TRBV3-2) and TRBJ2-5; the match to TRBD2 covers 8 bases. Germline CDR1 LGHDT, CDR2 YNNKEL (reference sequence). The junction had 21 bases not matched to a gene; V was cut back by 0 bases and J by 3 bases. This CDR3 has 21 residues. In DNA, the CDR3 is TGTGCCAGCAGCCAAGATCTGCTGGTGGGGTCGAGAGCGGGAGTGGAAGAGACCCAGTACTTC. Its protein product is CASSQDLLVGSRAGVEETQYF.

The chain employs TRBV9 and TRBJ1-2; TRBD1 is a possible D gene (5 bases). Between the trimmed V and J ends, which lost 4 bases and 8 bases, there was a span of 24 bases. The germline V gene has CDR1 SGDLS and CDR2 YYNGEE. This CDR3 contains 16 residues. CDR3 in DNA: TGTGCCAGCAGCCCTAACGATGGACGGCGTTCAGGGGGCTACACCTTC. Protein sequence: CASSPNDGRRSGGYTF.

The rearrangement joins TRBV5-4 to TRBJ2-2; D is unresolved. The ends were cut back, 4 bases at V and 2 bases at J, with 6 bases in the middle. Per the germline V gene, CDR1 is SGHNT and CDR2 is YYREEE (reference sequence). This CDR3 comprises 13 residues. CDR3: CASSLYNTGELFF. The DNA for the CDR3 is TGTGCCAGCAGCCTATATAACACCGGGGAGCTGTTTTTT.

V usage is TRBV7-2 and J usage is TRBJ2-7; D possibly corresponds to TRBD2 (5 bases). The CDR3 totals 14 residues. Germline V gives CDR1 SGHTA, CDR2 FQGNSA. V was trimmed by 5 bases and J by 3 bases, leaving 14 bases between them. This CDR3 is CASSPLGPRYEQYF. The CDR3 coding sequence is TGTGCCAGCAGCCCACTAGGCCCCCGCTACGAGCAGTACTTC.

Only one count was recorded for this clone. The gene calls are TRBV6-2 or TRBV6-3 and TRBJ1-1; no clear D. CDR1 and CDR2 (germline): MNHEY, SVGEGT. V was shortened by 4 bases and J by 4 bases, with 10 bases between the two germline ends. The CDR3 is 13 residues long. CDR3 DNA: TGTGCCAGCAGTTCGGAGGGAGTCACTGAAGCTTTCTTT. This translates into CASSSEGVTEAFF.

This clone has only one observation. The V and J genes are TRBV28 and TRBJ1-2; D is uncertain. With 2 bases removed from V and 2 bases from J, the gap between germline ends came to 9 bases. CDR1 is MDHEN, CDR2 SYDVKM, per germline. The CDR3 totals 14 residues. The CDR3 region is CASSLPRLNYGYTF. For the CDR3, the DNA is TGTGCCAGCAGTTTACCTCGCCTAAACTATGGCTACACCTTC.

DNA of the CDR3: TGTGCCAGCAGCGACCTGGACACCTCCTACAATGAGCAGTTCTTC. Translating it yields CASSDLDTSYNEQFF. V and J are TRBV6-2 or TRBV6-3 and TRBJ2-1, with D possibly being TRBD1 (5 bases). Germline CDR1 and CDR2: MNHEY and SVGEGT. The germline V and J ends were trimmed by 6 bases and 0 bases, with 12 bases remaining between them. This CDR3 region has 15 residues.

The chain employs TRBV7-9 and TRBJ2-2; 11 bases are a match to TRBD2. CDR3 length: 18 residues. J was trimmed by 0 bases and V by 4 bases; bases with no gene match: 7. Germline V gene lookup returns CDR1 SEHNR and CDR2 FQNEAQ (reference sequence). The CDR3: CASSYPTSGGPNTGELFF. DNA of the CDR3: TGTGCCAGCAGCTATCCTACTAGCGGGGGCCCGAACACCGGGGAGCTGTTTTTT.

CDR3 region: CASSSDTSWTEAFF. In DNA form, the CDR3 reads TGTGCCAGCAGCTCGGACACCTCGTGGACTGAAGCTTTCTTT. V and J are TRBV5-5 and TRBJ1-1; D perhaps matches TRBD1 (5 bases). Germline CDR1 and CDR2: SGHKS and YYEKEE (reference sequence). The ends were cut back, 3 bases at V and 5 bases at J, with 14 bases in the middle. The CDR3 covers 14 residues.

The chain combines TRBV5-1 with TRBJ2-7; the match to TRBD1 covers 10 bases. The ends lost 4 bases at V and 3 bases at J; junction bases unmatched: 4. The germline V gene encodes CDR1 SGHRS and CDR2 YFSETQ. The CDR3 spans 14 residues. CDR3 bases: TGCGCCAGCAGCCCTGGACAGGGGGGCTACGAGCAGTACTTC. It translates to CASSPGQGGYEQYF.

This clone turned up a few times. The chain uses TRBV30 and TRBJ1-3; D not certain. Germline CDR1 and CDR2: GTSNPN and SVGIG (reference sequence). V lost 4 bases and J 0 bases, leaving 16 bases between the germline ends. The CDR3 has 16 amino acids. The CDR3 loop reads CAWILRAEISGNTIYF. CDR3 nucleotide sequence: TGTGCCTGGATACTACGAGCCGAGATCTCTGGAAACACCATATATTTT.

CDR3 DNA sequence: TGTGCCAGCAGCCCGGAGGGGGGGGCTGAAGAGCAGTTCTTC. This encodes CASSPEGGAEEQFF. This sequence joins TRBV2 and TRBJ2-1, with D possibly matching TRBD2 (7 bases). Trimming stripped 6 bases from V and 10 bases from J, with 19 bases between. The CDR3 covers 14 residues. CDR1 and CDR2 (germline): SNHLY, FYNNEI.

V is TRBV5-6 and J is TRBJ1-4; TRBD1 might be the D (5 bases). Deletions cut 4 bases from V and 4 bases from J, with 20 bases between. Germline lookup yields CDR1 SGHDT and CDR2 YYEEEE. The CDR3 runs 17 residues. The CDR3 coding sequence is TGTGCCAGCAGCCTAGGGGCACGCGGACAATTTAATGAAAAACTGTTTTTT. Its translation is CASSLGARGQFNEKLFF.

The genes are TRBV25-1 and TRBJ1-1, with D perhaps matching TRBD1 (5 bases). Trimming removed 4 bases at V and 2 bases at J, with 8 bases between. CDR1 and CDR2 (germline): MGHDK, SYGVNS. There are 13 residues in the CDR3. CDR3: CASSARVNTEAFF. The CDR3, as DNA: TGTGCCAGCAGTGCCAGGGTCAACACTGAAGCTTTCTTT.

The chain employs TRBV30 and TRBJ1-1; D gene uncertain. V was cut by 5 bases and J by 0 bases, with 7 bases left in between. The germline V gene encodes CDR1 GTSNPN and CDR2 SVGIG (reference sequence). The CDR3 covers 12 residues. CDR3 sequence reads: CAWSGMNTEAFF. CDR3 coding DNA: TGTGCCTGGTCCGGGATGAACACTGAAGCTTTCTTT.

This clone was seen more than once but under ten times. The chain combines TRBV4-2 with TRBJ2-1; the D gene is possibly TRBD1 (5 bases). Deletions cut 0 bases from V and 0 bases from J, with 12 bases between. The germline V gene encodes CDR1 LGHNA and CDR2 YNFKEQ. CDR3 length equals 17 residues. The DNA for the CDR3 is TGTGCCAGCAGCCAAGATCCAAGGGGCAGCTCCTACAATGAGCAGTTCTTC. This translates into CASSQDPRGSSYNEQFF.

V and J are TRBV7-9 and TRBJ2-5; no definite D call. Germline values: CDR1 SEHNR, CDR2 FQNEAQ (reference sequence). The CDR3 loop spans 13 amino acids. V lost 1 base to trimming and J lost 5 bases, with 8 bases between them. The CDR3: CASSLGTRETQYF. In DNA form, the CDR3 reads TGTGCCAGCAGCTTAGGCACCCGGGAGACCCAGTACTTC.